This T cell receptor (beta chain) comes out of a study of beta chain features in type 1 diabetes. On the study more broadly: In age, gender and cell yields, patients were similar to healthy donors. Study-level results: VDJ junctions in type 1 diabetes patients carried more deletions and fewer insertions. Type 1 diabetes patients had moderately but significantly shorter TCRB CDR3s in all four CD4+ subsets.

A single heparinised blood sample, averaging around 120 mL, was obtained per donor. Trimming shortened V by 7 bases and J by 10 bases, and 18 bases separated the two germline ends. Germline CDR1 reads SGHRS; CDR2 reads YFSETQ. This CDR3 has 13 residues. The isolated RNA, all of it, was reverse transcribed, so expressed TCRB transcripts were what got sequenced. The protocol was immunoSEQ multiplex PCR, while the TCRdb copy is restricted to in-frame clones and leaves out a portion. The sample carries about 240,000 clones, 25% to 30% recorded once. This clone has a count of ten or more. Its antigen is currently unknown.

The sequence came from a man between 25 and 39 years old in good health. Sequences were obtained from central memory CD4+ T cells from blood. The genes are TRBV5-1 and TRBJ2-1; TRBD2 is a possible D gene (6 bases). CDR3 bases: TGCGCCAGCCTGCCTGGGACTTCGGGAGAGCAGTTCTTC. Translation: CASLPGTSGEQFF.